This TCR beta chain was observed in a study of metastatic and nonmetastatic thyroid tumors. This CDR3 region has 12 residues. The germline gives CDR1 MNHNS, CDR2 SASEGT. Trimming stripped 6 bases from V and 2 bases from J, with 7 bases between. TCRdb reanalyzed the PCR reads via MiXCR. The table lists roughly 29,000 clones, roughly 19% of them singletons. Every patient was untreated before thyroid surgery. The receptor was isolated from a female donor with papillary thyroid cancer or a benign thyroid nodule (not recorded which). Some clones in this sample may be carry-over from other donors' samples. The rearrangement links TRBV6-1 to TRBJ1-1; perhaps TRBD1 as D (6 bases). Material: blood. CDR3 in DNA: TGTGCCAGCAGGGGGACAAACACTGAAGCTTTCTTT. Its protein product is CASRGTNTEAFF.